One and the same sample provided the 5 T cell receptor beta chains below, sequenced in a study of blood T cell repertoires in COVID-19. Produced via immunoSEQ multiplex PCR; TCRdb's table is partial and in-frame only. This table holds 100,000 to 120,000 clones, 70% to 85% found once. Sequenced sample: peripheral blood. These TCRs come from a woman between 40 and 50 years old with acute or convalescent COVID-19.

This rearrangement joins TRBV19 to TRBJ1-4; D remains ambiguous. The length of the CDR3 is 15 residues. Germline lookup yields CDR1 LNHDA and CDR2 SQIVND (reference sequence). V dropped 6 bases and J dropped 2 bases, with 13 bases sitting between them. The CDR3 region has the DNA TGTGCCAGTAGCCTAGAGGGCGTTACTAATGAAAAACTGTTTTTT. This sequence encodes CASSLEGVTNEKLFF.

The chain joins TRBV7-2 to TRBJ2-1; the match to TRBD2 covers 7 bases. V dropped 1 base and J dropped 4; count of bases not matched to a gene: 4. From germline, CDR1 is SGHTA and CDR2 FQGNSA. The CDR3 covers 15 residues. CDR3 in DNA: TGTGCCAGCAGCTTAGAGGGCGGGGGTTACAATGAGCAGTTCTTC. Translated: CASSLEGGGYNEQFF.

This clone was seen a single time. V usage is TRBV29-1 and J usage is TRBJ2-3, with 12 bases fitting TRBD2. Germline CDR1 reads SQVTM; CDR2 reads ANQGSEA. There are 17 residues in the CDR3. Trimming cost V 1 base and J 1 base; bases outside gene matches: 6. CDR3: CSVEGGLAGPGTDTQYF. CDR3 DNA sequence: TGCAGCGTTGAAGGAGGACTAGCGGGGCCCGGCACAGATACGCAGTATTTT.

This rearrangement joins TRBV18 to TRBJ2-3, with 7 bases lining up with TRBD1. This CDR3 is built from 14 residues. The germline V gene has CDR1 KGHSH and CDR2 LQKENI. V dropped 4 bases and J dropped 6; count of bases not matched to a gene: 7. CDR3 DNA: TGTGCCAGCTCACGAGGACAGGACGGGGATACGCAGTATTTT. It translates to CASSRGQDGDTQYF.

V and J are TRBV7-2 and TRBJ1-1; 9 bases line up with TRBD1. This CDR3 has 16 amino acids. The germline CDR1 and CDR2 sequences are SGHTA and FQGNSA. The V segment lost 5 bases and the J segment 4 bases; nucleotides outside the gene matches: 11. The CDR3 DNA is TGTGCCAGCAGCCCTCTGATGACAGGGGGAAGCACTGAAGCTTTCTTT. Its translation: CASSPLMTGGSTEAFF.